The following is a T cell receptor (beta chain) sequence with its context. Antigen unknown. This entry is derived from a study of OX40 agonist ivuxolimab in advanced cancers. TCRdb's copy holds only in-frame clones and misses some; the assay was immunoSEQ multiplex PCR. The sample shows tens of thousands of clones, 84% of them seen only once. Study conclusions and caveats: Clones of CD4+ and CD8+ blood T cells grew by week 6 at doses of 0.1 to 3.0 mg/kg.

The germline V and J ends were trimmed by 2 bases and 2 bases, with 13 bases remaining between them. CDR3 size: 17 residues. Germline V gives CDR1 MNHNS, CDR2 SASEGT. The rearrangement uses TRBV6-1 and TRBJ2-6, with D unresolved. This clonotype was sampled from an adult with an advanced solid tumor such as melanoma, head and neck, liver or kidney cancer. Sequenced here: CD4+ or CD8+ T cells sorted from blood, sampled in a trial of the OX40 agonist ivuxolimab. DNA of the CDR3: TGTGCCAGCAGTGAATCTGTGGGTCTCCCTGGGGCCAACGTCCTGACTTTC. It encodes CASSESVGLPGANVLTF.